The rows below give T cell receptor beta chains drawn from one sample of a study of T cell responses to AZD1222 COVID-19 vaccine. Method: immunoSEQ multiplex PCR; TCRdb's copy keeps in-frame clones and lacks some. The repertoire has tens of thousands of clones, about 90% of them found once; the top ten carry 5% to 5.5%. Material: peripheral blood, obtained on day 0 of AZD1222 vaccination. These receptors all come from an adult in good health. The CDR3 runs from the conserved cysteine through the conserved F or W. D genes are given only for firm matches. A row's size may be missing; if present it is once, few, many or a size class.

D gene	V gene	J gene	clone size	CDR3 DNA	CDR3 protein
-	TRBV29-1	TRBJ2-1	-	TGCAGCGTTGAAATGGACTTTCAAACGGAGCAGTTCTTC	CSVEMDFQTEQFF
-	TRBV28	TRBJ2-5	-	TGTGCCAGCAGTCCCCTAGTACAAGAGACCCAGTACTTC	CASSPLVQETQYF
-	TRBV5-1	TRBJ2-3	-	TGCGCCAGCAGCTTGACGGCTACGGGGGGCGGCACAGATACGCAGTATTTT	CASSLTATGGGTDTQYF
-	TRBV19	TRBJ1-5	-	TGTGCCAGTAGTATAGATCGTGTAGGTTCCAATCAGCCCCAGCATTTT	CASSIDRVGSNQPQHF
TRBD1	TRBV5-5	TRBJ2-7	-	TGTGCCAGCAGCTTGAGGGACAGGGGTTACGAGCAGTACTTC	CASSLRDRGYEQYF
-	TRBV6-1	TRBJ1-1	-	TGTGCCAGCAGTGAAGTTTATGACCTGGACACTGAAGCTTTCTTT	CASSEVYDLDTEAFF
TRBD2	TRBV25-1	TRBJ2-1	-	TGTGCCAGCAGTTCAGGCGGGAGTGGGTCCTACAATGAGCAGTTCTTC	CASSSGGSGSYNEQFF
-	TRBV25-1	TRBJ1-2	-	TGTGCCAGCAGTGAATTGGAGGGGAACTATGGCTACACCTTC	CASSELEGNYGYTF
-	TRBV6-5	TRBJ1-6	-	TGTGCCAGCAGTTACTCCTGGAGCTCCTATAATTCACCCCTCCACTTT	CASSYSWSSYNSPLHF
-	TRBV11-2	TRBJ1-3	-	TGTGCCAGCAGCTTAGCAGGAGAGCGAAACACCATATATTTT	CASSLAGERNTIYF
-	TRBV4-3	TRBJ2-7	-	TGCGCCAGCAGCCAAGAGAGGGGGAGCGAGCAGTACTTC	CASSQERGSEQYF
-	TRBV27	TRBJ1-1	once	TGTGCCAGCAGTTTATCGCCGCTTGCCAACACTGAAGCTTTCTTT	CASSLSPLANTEAFF
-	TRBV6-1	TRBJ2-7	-	TGTGCCAGCAGTGAAGCGACCTACGAGCAGTACTTC	CASSEATYEQYF
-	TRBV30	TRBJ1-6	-	TGTGCCTGGAATATTGGGCAGAGAAATTCACCCCTCCACTTT	CAWNIGQRNSPLHF
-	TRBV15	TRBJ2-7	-	TGTGCCACCAGCCCCGGGCGGAGCTCCTACGAGCAGTACTTC	CATSPGRSSYEQYF
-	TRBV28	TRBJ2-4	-	TGTGCCAGCAGTTCTACAGGGAAGTCTGACGCCAAAAACATTCAGTACTTC	CASSSTGKSDAKNIQYF
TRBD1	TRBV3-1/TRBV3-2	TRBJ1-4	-	TGTGCCAGCAGCCCTGGGACAGTACGAGCAACTAATGAAAAACTGTTTTTT	CASSPGTVRATNEKLFF
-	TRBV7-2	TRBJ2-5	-	TGTGCCAGCAAGTCGCCCTCAGGGGCCACCCAGTACTTC	CASKSPSGATQYF
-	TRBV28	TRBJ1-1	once	TGTGCCAGCAGTTTACGGCAGCCTCAAGCTTTCTTT	CASSLRQPQAFF
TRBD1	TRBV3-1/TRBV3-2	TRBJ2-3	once	TGTGCCAGCAGCCCGGGGACAGCAAGTAGCACAGATACGCAGTATTTT	CASSPGTASSTDTQYF
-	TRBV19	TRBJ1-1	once	TGTGCCAGTAGTCTTACAGGGAACACTGAAGCTTTCTTT	CASSLTGNTEAFF
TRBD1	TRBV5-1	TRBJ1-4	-	TGCGCCAGCAGCCTCGGGACAGCAGATGAAAAACTGTTTTTT	CASSLGTADEKLFF
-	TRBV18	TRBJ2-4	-	TGTGCCAGCTCACCTGCCGACAGAGCCAAAAACATTCAGTACTTC	CASSPADRAKNIQYF
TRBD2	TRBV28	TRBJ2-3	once	TGTGCCAGCGGTGGGGGGGATGGACCAGATACGCAGTATTTT	CASGGGDGPDTQYF
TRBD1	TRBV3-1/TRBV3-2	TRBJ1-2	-	TGTGCCAGCAGCCTGGACAGGGGGTATATCTATGGCTACACCTTC	CASSLDRGYIYGYTF
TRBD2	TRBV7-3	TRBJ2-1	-	TGTGCCAGCAGCTCCCCCCCTAGCGGGGACTACAATGAGCAGTTCTTC	CASSSPPSGDYNEQFF
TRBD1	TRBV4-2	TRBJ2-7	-	TGTGCCAGCAGCCGCCGAGACAGGGCTTACGAGCAGTACTTC	CASSRRDRAYEQYF
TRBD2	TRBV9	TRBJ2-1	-	TGTGCCAGCAGCAACGGACTAGCGGGTGTCATAGGGGTCAATGAGCAGTTCTTC	CASSNGLAGVIGVNEQFF
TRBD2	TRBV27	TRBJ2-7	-	TGTGCCAGCAGTCCATTAGGGACTAGCGGGAGGTACGAGCAGTACTTC	CASSPLGTSGRYEQYF
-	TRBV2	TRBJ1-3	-	TGTGCCAGCAGTGACCCCAGCTCTGGAAACACCATATATTTT	CASSDPSSGNTIYF
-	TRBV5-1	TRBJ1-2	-	TGCGCCAGCAGCTTTCAGGACCTAAACTATGGCTACACCTTC	CASSFQDLNYGYTF
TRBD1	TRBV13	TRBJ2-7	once	TGTGCCAGCAGCTTAGGTGGCAGGGGGATCGAGCAGTACTTC	CASSLGGRGIEQYF
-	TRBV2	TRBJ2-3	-	TGTGCCAGCGGCGAGTTGGACACAGATACGCAGTATTTT	CASGELDTDTQYF
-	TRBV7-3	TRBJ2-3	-	TGTGCCAGCAGCTTAGGGCAGTTAGGGCTGGGCACAGATACGCAGTATTTT	CASSLGQLGLGTDTQYF
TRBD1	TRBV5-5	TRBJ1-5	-	TGTGCCAGCAGCTTAGGGACAGGAATCTTGCCCCAGCATTTT	CASSLGTGILPQHF
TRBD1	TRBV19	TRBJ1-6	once	TGTGCCAGTAGTATTTTGCGGACAGGGGGTTTGAATTCACCCCTCCACTTT	CASSILRTGGLNSPLHF
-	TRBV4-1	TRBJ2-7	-	TGCGCCAGCAGCCACCCACTCGGACCGACCTACGAGCAGTACTTC	CASSHPLGPTYEQYF
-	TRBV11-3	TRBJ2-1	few	TGTGCCAGCAGCTCCTTCACGGGACTCGCCGGTGAGCAGTTCTTC	CASSSFTGLAGEQFF
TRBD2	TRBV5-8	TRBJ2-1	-	TGTGCCAGCAGCTCCGGGACTAGCGGGAGCAGTGAGCAGTTCTTC	CASSSGTSGSSEQFF
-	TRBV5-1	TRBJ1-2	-	TGCGCCAGCAGCTTGGAGTGGGGGAAGATAAACTATGGCTACACCTTC	CASSLEWGKINYGYTF
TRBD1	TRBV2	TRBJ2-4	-	TGTGCCAGCAGGGAAGGGACAGGGTTAAACATTCAGTACTTC	CASREGTGLNIQYF
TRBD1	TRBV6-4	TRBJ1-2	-	TGTGCCAGCAGCGCGGACAGGGTGGGCGGCTACACCTTC	CASSADRVGGYTF